These 4 T cell receptor beta chains were sequenced from one sample in a study of T cell responses to AZD1222 COVID-19 vaccine. The table came from immunoSEQ multiplex PCR; TCRdb's copy has only in-frame clones and leaves some out. The sample carries tens of thousands of clones, about 88% recorded once. Sequenced material: peripheral blood, taken on day 0 of AZD1222 vaccination. These receptors originate from an adult in good health.

The gene calls are TRBV3-1 (or the pseudogene TRBV3-2) and TRBJ1-6, with 7 nucleotides matching TRBD1. Germline lookup yields CDR1 LGHDT and CDR2 YNNKEL (reference sequence). The J segment lost 7 bases and the V segment lost 4 bases, leaving 4 bases of the junction unmatched. The CDR3 is 14 amino acids. This CDR3 is CASSRGTANSPLHF. CDR3 bases: TGTGCCAGCAGCCGAGGGACAGCCAATTCACCCCTCCACTTT.

V usage is TRBV7-8 and J usage is TRBJ1-2; D is possibly TRBD1 (6 bases). The germline V and J ends were trimmed by 3 bases and 7 bases, with 18 bases remaining between them. The germline gives CDR1 SGHVS, CDR2 FQNEAQ. This CDR3 is built from 15 residues. CDR3 amino acids: CASSFSFGGSGGYTF. DNA of the CDR3: TGTGCCAGCAGCTTTAGCTTTGGGGGCTCGGGTGGCTACACCTTC.

The CDR3 DNA is TGTGCCAGCAGTACTAGCGAGTTGGACGAGCAGTACTTC. Its protein is CASSTSELDEQYF. V gene TRBV12-3 or TRBV12-4 combines with J gene TRBJ2-7; 7 nucleotides align to TRBD2. V lost 5 bases to trimming and J lost 5 bases; unmatched junction nucleotides: 6. This CDR3 has 13 residues.

The rearrangement links TRBV6-2 or TRBV6-3 to TRBJ2-1; 11 nucleotides match TRBD2. The V segment lost 6 bases and the J segment 4 bases; nucleotides outside the gene matches: 11. CDR3 size: 17 residues. CDR1 is MNHEY, CDR2 SVGEGT, per germline. CDR3 DNA sequence: TGTGCCAGCAGCCTGGGACTAGCGGAGAATCCTTACAATGAGCAGTTCTTC. Residues: CASSLGLAENPYNEQFF.